Listed below are T cell receptor beta chains from one sample, sequenced in a study of shared clonotypes between healthy human individuals. This table comes from immunoSEQ multiplex PCR, and its TCRdb copy is limited to in-frame clones, with some not included. The sample lists around 2,100,000 clones, just under 95% seen once, with 1% to 1.5% in the top ten. Sequencing was done on a sample of naive CD8+ T cells sorted from blood. These receptors originate from a man younger than 30 in good health. Both conserved end residues are part of each CDR3. A D gene is named only where the DNA matches it firmly. Not all rows give a size; the values are once, few, many and, for expanded clones, a class.

V gene	D gene	J gene	clone size	CDR3 DNA	CDR3 protein
TRBV4-3	.	TRBJ2-1	once	TGCGCCAGCAGCCAAATTTGGTCCGGAGATGAGCAGTTCTTC	CASSQIWSGDEQFF
TRBV4-1	.	TRBJ1-1	.	TGCGCCAGCAGCCAGTCTGGGGGGGGTAGCACTGAAGCTTTCTTT	CASSQSGGGSTEAFF
TRBV5-1	.	TRBJ2-2	.	TGCGCCAGCCAAGATCGGACTTGGGACACCGGGGAGCTGTTTTTT	CASQDRTWDTGELFF
TRBV10-3	TRBD1	TRBJ1-1	.	TGTGCCATCAGTGGCCGCAGTCTTACAGGGGGGGACACTGAAGCTTTCTTT	CAISGRSLTGGDTEAFF
TRBV4-1	.	TRBJ1-2	.	TGCGCCAGCAGCCAAGTGGGGAGACTTGATGGCTACACCTTC	CASSQVGRLDGYTF
TRBV7-9	.	TRBJ2-5	.	TGTGCCAGCAGCCCAACGATTAGCGGAAACCAAGAGACCCAGTACTTC	CASSPTISGNQETQYF
TRBV7-9	.	TRBJ1-5	.	TGTGCCAGCAGCTTAGATGGGCTGCAGCCCCAGCATTTT	CASSLDGLQPQHF
TRBV7-6	.	TRBJ2-3	.	TGTGCCAGCAGCTCTGTCGCGGGAACGGGCACAGATACGCAGTATTTT	CASSSVAGTGTDTQYF
TRBV13	.	TRBJ2-7	.	TGTGCCAGCAGCTGGGGAGGAAAGGGGACCTACGAGCAGTACTTC	CASSWGGKGTYEQYF
TRBV7-9	.	TRBJ1-5	.	TGTGCCAGCAGCTCCTGGACAGACAATCAGCCCCAGCATTTT	CASSSWTDNQPQHF
TRBV9	TRBD2	TRBJ2-1	.	TGTGCCAGCAGCGAAGAACCCGGGACTAGCGGGGGAGCCTACAATGAGCAGTTCTTC	CASSEEPGTSGGAYNEQFF
TRBV6-5	.	TRBJ2-1	once	TGTGCCAGCAGTTGGGGGACTTCATCGGCTCACAGTGAGCAGTTCTTC	CASSWGTSSAHSEQFF
TRBV11-2	TRBD1	TRBJ2-7	.	TGTGCCAGCAGCGACAAACGCGGACAGGAAACCTACGAGCAGTACTTC	CASSDKRGQETYEQYF
TRBV4-1	TRBD1	TRBJ2-1	.	TGCGCCAGCAGCCAAGACGGGACAGATTACAATGAGCAGTTCTTC	CASSQDGTDYNEQFF
TRBV29-1	.	TRBJ2-7	.	TGCAGCGTTGAAAGGACCCCGGGGGAGCAGTACTTC	CSVERTPGEQYF
TRBV5-4	TRBD2	TRBJ2-2	.	TGTGCCAGCAGCGACGGGACTAGCACCGGGGAGCTGTTTTTT	CASSDGTSTGELFF
TRBV6-1	TRBD1	TRBJ2-7	.	TGTGCCAGCAGTGAAGCTGTTCAGGGGGCGATTTACGAGCAGTACTTC	CASSEAVQGAIYEQYF
TRBV10-3	.	TRBJ2-1	.	TGTGCCATCAGTGTATCGGGGGCAGGGGAGCAGTTCTTC	CAISVSGAGEQFF
TRBV2	TRBD2	TRBJ2-5	.	TGTGCCAGCGGTCCTAGCGGGGGGGCAGAGACCCAGTACTTC	CASGPSGGAETQYF
TRBV6-5	TRBD2	TRBJ2-1	.	TGTGCCAGCAGTCCCAGCGGGAGACCCTACAATGAGCAGTTCTTC	CASSPSGRPYNEQFF
TRBV28	.	TRBJ2-7	.	TGTGCCAGCAGTTTAATGGTGGGGGGCTACGAGCAGTACTTC	CASSLMVGGYEQYF
TRBV7-9	.	TRBJ2-3	.	TGTGCCAGCAGCGGAGGGACCATCGAAAGCACAGATACGCAGTATTTT	CASSGGTIESTDTQYF
TRBV6-1	.	TRBJ1-1	few	TGTGCCAGCGGACCCCGGATGAACACTGAAGCTTTCTTT	CASGPRMNTEAFF
TRBV5-8	.	TRBJ2-1	.	TGTGCCAGCAGCTTGGGGGGCCCCTCGGGAGCAGACAATGAGCAGTTCTTC	CASSLGGPSGADNEQFF
TRBV10-1	TRBD1	TRBJ1-1	.	TGCGCCAGCAGCGAAGTAGCCGGGACAGGGCTCCACACTGAAGCTTTCTTT	CASSEVAGTGLHTEAFF
TRBV4-1	.	TRBJ2-7	.	TGCGCCAGCAGCCAAGGGCCGGGGGACAACCTACGAGAGCAGTACTTC	CASSQGPGDNLREQYF
TRBV7-9	.	TRBJ2-3	.	TGTGCCAGCACCCAAGGCACAGATACGCAGTATTTT	CASTQGTDTQYF
TRBV28	.	TRBJ1-2	.	TGTGCCAGCAGGGACCCGGACAGCGTCTCCGCTGGCTACACCTTC	CASRDPDSVSAGYTF
TRBV19	.	TRBJ2-7	few	TGTGCCAGTAGTACGTTTGACACCTCCTACGAGCAGTACTTC	CASSTFDTSYEQYF
TRBV5-6	TRBD1	TRBJ2-7	once	TGTGCCAGCAGCTTAGGGGACAGCATCTACGAGCAGTGCTTC	CASSLGDSIYEQCF
TRBV4-1	.	TRBJ1-5	once	TGCGCCAGCAGCCAGGTTCCCGCTCTTTTGGATCAGCCCCAGCATTTT	CASSQVPALLDQPQHF
TRBV7-9	.	TRBJ1-1	.	TGTGCCAGCAGCCCTGAACAGGGTCTACTTAACACTGAAGCTTTCTTT	CASSPEQGLLNTEAFF
TRBV6-5	TRBD1	TRBJ1-1	.	TGTGCCAGCAGCATATCGGACAGGGCTTACACTGAAGCTTTCTTT	CASSISDRAYTEAFF
TRBV18	TRBD1	TRBJ2-1	.	TGTGCCAGCTCGGGACAGGTGGGCGATGAGCAGTTCTTC	CASSGQVGDEQFF
TRBV4-1	.	TRBJ1-1	.	TGCGCCAGCAGCCAAGAAGAGGGTGTAAACACTGAAGCTTTCTTT	CASSQEEGVNTEAFF
TRBV5-6	.	TRBJ1-1	.	TGTGCCAGCAGCTTTTCGAACACTGAAGCTTTCTTT	CASSFSNTEAFF
TRBV27	.	TRBJ1-1	.	TGTGCCAGCAGTTTAGAGGGCAGGGCCGACACTGAAGCTTTCTTT	CASSLEGRADTEAFF
TRBV4-1	.	TRBJ2-7	.	TGCGCCAGCAGCCAAGATTGGGTCTACGAGCAGTACTTC	CASSQDWVYEQYF
TRBV4-1	.	TRBJ1-1	.	TGCGCCAGCAGCCAGCAGCAGATGGGGGCTCGGAACACTGAAGCTTTCTTT	CASSQQQMGARNTEAFF
TRBV7-9	.	TRBJ2-3	.	TGTGCCAGCGGTGTAGATACGCAGTATTTT	CASGVDTQYF
TRBV29-1	.	TRBJ2-1	few	TGCAGCGTTGAAGAGAGATTCTTC	CSVEERFF
TRBV6-5	TRBD2	TRBJ2-1	.	TGTGCCAGCGGCCCTAGCGGGAGTAATGAGCAGTTCTTC	CASGPSGSNEQFF
TRBV14	TRBD2	TRBJ2-5	.	TGTGCCAGCAGCCGAGATCTAGCGGGGTACCAAGAGACCCAGTACTTC	CASSRDLAGYQETQYF
TRBV21-1	.	TRBJ1-5	few	TGTGCCAGCAGCAAAGGGATGGACAGGGGGCAGCCCCAGCATTTT	CASSKGMDRGQPQHF
TRBV28	.	TRBJ2-1	.	TGTGCCAGCACACCGACCCCGGCCAGTGAGCAGTTCTTC	CASTPTPASEQFF
TRBV27	.	TRBJ1-1	.	TGTGCCAGCAGTTGGGGGGGAGAAGCTTTCTTT	CASSWGGEAFF
TRBV11-2	.	TRBJ1-1	.	TGTGCCAGCAGCTTAATTAGGGGGGAGAACACTGAAGCTTTCTTT	CASSLIRGENTEAFF
TRBV6-1	.	TRBJ1-2	.	TGTGCCAGCAGTGACGCCAGGGACTATGGCTACACCTTC	CASSDARDYGYTF
TRBV2	.	TRBJ2-5	once	TGTGCCAGCAGTGTGCCAGGGGATGTCCAAGAGACCCAGTACTTC	CASSVPGDVQETQYF
TRBV28	TRBD2	TRBJ2-5	.	TGTGCCAGCAGATGGACTAGCGGGGGCCTTCTTGAGACCCAGTACTTC	CASRWTSGGLLETQYF
TRBV28	.	TRBJ1-6	.	TGTGCCAGCAGCTGGGGGCAGGGTAATTCACCCCTCCACTTT	CASSWGQGNSPLHF
TRBV28	.	TRBJ2-7	.	TGTGCCAGCAGTTTATTTAGGTCAGCGTACACTACCTCCTACGAGCAGTACTTC	CASSLFRSAYTTSYEQYF
TRBV4-3	.	TRBJ2-1	.	TGCGCCAGCAGCCAAGAATGGGCCGGGGGCCAAAGGAGGGATGAGCAGTTCTTC	CASSQEWAGGQRRDEQFF
TRBV27	TRBD2	TRBJ2-1	once	TGTGCCAGCAGCCCCCGGACTAGCGGCCCCTACAATGAGCAGTTCTTC	CASSPRTSGPYNEQFF
TRBV2	.	TRBJ2-3	.	TGTGCCAGCAGTGAAGCGGGGTTAGTTACGCAGTATTTT	CASSEAGLVTQYF
TRBV5-4	TRBD1	TRBJ1-2	.	TGTGCCAGCAGCCATGGGACAGCCCTCTATGGCTACACCTTC	CASSHGTALYGYTF
TRBV7-8	.	TRBJ2-7	.	TGTGCCAGCAGCTTAGTTGGCAGGGCCCACGAGCAGTACTTC	CASSLVGRAHEQYF
TRBV10-1	.	TRBJ2-1	.	TGCGCCAGCAGTGAGGTTTCCCTAGGGGACAATGAGCAGTTCTTC	CASSEVSLGDNEQFF
TRBV27	.	TRBJ2-7	.	TGTGCCAGCAGACCCCAGGGGACCTACGAGCAGTACTTC	CASRPQGTYEQYF
TRBV7-6	.	TRBJ2-1	.	TGTGCCAGCAGCTTAGCGGGAGAGACCCCCAATGAGCAGTTCTTC	CASSLAGETPNEQFF